The entry below gives a single TCR beta chain sequence along with its context. Recruitment covered roughly 24 US areas and drew participants whose ages spanned roughly 18 to 100 years. These data come from a study of blood T cell repertoires in COVID-19. Per the original methods: Reference gene primer amplification in the assay estimated nucleated cell counts. Assay: immunoSEQ multiplex PCR; the TCRdb copy retains only in-frame clones and omits some. Clone size and the V and J calls come from that table; the DNA yielded D and trimming. Seen here are about 440,000 clones, 90% observed once, and the top ten hold more than 0.55%. The material sequenced was PBMCs or T cells enriched from blood (not recorded which). This clonotype was obtained from a young man who had recovered from COVID-19.

This CDR3 reads CASTDWGDREKLFF. CDR3 DNA sequence: TGTGCCAGTACTGACTGGGGAGATCGGGAAAAACTGTTTTTT. The rearrangement joins TRBV19 to TRBJ1-4; D is uncertain. V dropped 7 bases and J dropped 8 bases, with 17 bases sitting between them. Per germline, CDR1 LNHDA and CDR2 SQIVND (reference sequence). The CDR3 has 14 residues.